A selection of T cell receptor beta chains follows, all from one sample in a study of T cell clusters in autoimmune cytopenias. TCRdb reprocessed the multiplex PCR reads; each CDR3 protein has one entry and no DNA is given. The repertoire table contains under 1,000 distinct CDR3 sequences. The same data also went into a second study, on T cell repertoires in aging, cancer and after chemotherapy.

The sample consisted of peripheral blood. The receptor source for this set is a human donor with chronic lymphocytic leukemia. The CDR3 runs from the conserved cysteine through the conserved F or W. Only some rows state a clone size, as once, few, many or a class for expanded clones.

abundance: large
j_gene: TRBJ2-3
v_gene: TRBV19
CDR3aa: CASRKDGGLAGSGTDTQYF

abundance: medium-sized
j_gene: TRBJ1-3
v_gene: TRBV6-5
CDR3aa: CASRETSGQNSGNTIYF

abundance: medium-sized
j_gene: TRBJ2-7
v_gene: TRBV12-3/TRBV12-4
CDR3aa: CASSGDYEQYF

abundance: large
j_gene: TRBJ1-2
v_gene: TRBV11-1
CDR3aa: CASSLGVDYGYTF

abundance: NA
j_gene: TRBJ1-5
v_gene: TRBV6-1
CDR3aa: CASSGLTGYSNQPQHF

abundance: medium-sized
j_gene: TRBJ1-1
v_gene: TRBV5-5
CDR3aa: CASSFRGGTEAFF

abundance: medium-sized
j_gene: TRBJ1-1
v_gene: TRBV6-6
CDR3aa: CASRRTGMNTEAFF

abundance: medium-sized
j_gene: TRBJ2-7
v_gene: TRBV6-5
CDR3aa: CASSYELPEDSYEQYF

abundance: medium-sized
j_gene: TRBJ2-1
v_gene: TRBV6-4
CDR3aa: CASSDSEEVEQFF

abundance: medium-sized
j_gene: TRBJ2-1
v_gene: TRBV4-2
CDR3aa: CASSQDPSGGANEQFF

abundance: large
j_gene: TRBJ1-2
v_gene: TRBV29-1
CDR3aa: CSVPQVGFNGYTF

abundance: medium-sized
j_gene: TRBJ2-2
v_gene: TRBV7-3
CDR3aa: CASSRFGPTGELFF

abundance: large
j_gene: TRBJ2-2
v_gene: TRBV7-2
CDR3aa: CASSTTGRTGELFF

abundance: NA
j_gene: TRBJ1-1
v_gene: TRBV28
CDR3aa: CASAGQGFWAFF

abundance: medium-sized
j_gene: TRBJ2-5
v_gene: TRBV7-2
CDR3aa: CASSLASGGSGETQYF

abundance: large
j_gene: TRBJ1-3
v_gene: TRBV15
CDR3aa: CATSRRQGAGGNTIYF

abundance: medium-sized
j_gene: TRBJ2-7
v_gene: TRBV13
CDR3aa: CASSSLGGQGATASYEQYF

abundance: medium-sized
j_gene: TRBJ2-7
v_gene: TRBV10-3
CDR3aa: CAISDLPPPSYEQYF

abundance: NA
j_gene: TRBJ1-1
v_gene: TRBV6-2/TRBV6-3
CDR3aa: CASGSGSEAFF

abundance: medium-sized
j_gene: TRBJ2-1
v_gene: TRBV5-1
CDR3aa: CASSQDGLSYNEQFF

abundance: medium-sized
j_gene: TRBJ1-2
v_gene: TRBV18
CDR3aa: CASSPEKGQGLRGYTF

abundance: NA
j_gene: TRBJ2-1
v_gene: TRBV7-3
CDR3aa: CASSSSSRELFF

abundance: medium-sized
j_gene: TRBJ2-3
v_gene: TRBV5-1
CDR3aa: CASSPSGGTDTQYF

abundance: medium-sized
j_gene: TRBJ1-4
v_gene: TRBV7-9
CDR3aa: CASSQGLRNEKLFF

abundance: NA
j_gene: TRBJ1-2
v_gene: TRBV28
CDR3aa: CASSFQGNGYTF

abundance: large
j_gene: TRBJ2-7
v_gene: TRBV5-6
CDR3aa: CASSLAGTGTYEQYF

abundance: NA
j_gene: TRBJ1-3
v_gene: TRBV20-1
CDR3aa: CSARGVLTGNTIYF

abundance: hyperexpanded
j_gene: TRBJ2-1
v_gene: TRBV29-1
CDR3aa: CSVDRDRVTAYNEQFF

abundance: NA
j_gene: TRBJ1-5
v_gene: TRBV18
CDR3aa: CASSEDWINQPQHF

abundance: large
j_gene: TRBJ2-3
v_gene: TRBV19
CDR3aa: CASTPRASGGTDTQYF

abundance: NA
j_gene: TRBJ2-1
v_gene: TRBV4-3
CDR3aa: CASSQDLRTTNEQFF

abundance: medium-sized
j_gene: TRBJ2-7
v_gene: TRBV12-3/TRBV12-4
CDR3aa: CASSLGGAAREQYF

abundance: medium-sized
j_gene: TRBJ1-1
v_gene: TRBV12-3/TRBV12-4
CDR3aa: CASSLAWGSTEAFF

abundance: NA
j_gene: TRBJ1-2
v_gene: TRBV11-3
CDR3aa: CASSIPGTARGYTF

abundance: medium-sized
j_gene: TRBJ1-5
v_gene: TRBV6-5
CDR3aa: CASAYRDSNQPQHF

abundance: hyperexpanded
j_gene: TRBJ2-1
v_gene: TRBV29-1
CDR3aa: CSVEPPAYNEQFF

abundance: medium-sized
j_gene: TRBJ2-7
v_gene: TRBV4-2
CDR3aa: CASSHRDRVNEQYF

abundance: large
j_gene: TRBJ2-1
v_gene: TRBV11-3
CDR3aa: CASSLELAGGNEQFF

abundance: large
j_gene: TRBJ2-7
v_gene: TRBV6-2/TRBV6-3
CDR3aa: CASSLRQGANYEQYF

abundance: medium-sized
j_gene: TRBJ1-2
v_gene: TRBV29-1
CDR3aa: CSVERGGGAGYTF

abundance: NA
j_gene: TRBJ2-1
v_gene: TRBV20-1
CDR3aa: CSARRGASSSYNEQFF